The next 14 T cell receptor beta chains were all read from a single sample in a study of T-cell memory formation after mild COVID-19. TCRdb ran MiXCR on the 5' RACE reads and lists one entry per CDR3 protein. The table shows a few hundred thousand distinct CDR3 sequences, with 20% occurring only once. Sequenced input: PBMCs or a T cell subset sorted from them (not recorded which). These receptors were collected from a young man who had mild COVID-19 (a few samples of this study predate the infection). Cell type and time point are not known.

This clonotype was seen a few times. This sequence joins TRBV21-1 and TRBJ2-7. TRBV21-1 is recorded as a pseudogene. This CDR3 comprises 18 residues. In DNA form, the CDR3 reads TGTGCCAGCAGCAAAAGCGTTGTCGAGACCGACGTCCCCTCCGAGCAGTACGTC. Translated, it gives CASSKSVVETDVPSEQYV.

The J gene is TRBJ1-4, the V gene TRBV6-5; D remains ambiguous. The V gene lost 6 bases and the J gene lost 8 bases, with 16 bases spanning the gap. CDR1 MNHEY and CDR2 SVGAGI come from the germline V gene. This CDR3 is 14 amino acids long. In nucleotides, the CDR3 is TGTGCCAGCAGGGGGTACCTGGTTGGAGAAAAACTGTTTTTT. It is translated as CASRGYLVGEKLFF.

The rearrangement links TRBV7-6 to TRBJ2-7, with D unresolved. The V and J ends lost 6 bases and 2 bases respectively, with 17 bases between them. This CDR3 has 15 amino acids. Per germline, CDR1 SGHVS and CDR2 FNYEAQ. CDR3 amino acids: CASRSTRAKTYEQYV. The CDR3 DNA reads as TGTGCCAGCAGGTCCACCCGGGCCAAGACCTACGAGCAGTACGTC.

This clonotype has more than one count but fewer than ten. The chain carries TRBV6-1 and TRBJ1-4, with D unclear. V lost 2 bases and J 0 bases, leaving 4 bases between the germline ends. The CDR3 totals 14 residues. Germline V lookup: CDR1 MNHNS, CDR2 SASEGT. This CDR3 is CASSETATNEKLFF. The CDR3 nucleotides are TGTGCCAGCAGTGAAACGGCAACTAATGAAAAACTGTTTTTT.

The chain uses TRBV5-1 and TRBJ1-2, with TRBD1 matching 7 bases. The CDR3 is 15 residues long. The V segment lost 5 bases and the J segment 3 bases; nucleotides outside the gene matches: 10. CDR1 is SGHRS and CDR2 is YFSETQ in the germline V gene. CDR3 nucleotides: TGCGCCAGCAGGAAACTCTACGGACAGGACTATGGCTACACCTTC. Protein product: CASRKLYGQDYGYTF.

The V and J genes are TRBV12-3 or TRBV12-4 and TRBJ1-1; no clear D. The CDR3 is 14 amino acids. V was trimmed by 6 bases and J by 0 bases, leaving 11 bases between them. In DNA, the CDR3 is TGTGCCAGCAGCCCGAGCGCCTTGAACACTGAAGCTTTCTTT. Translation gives CASSPSALNTEAFF.

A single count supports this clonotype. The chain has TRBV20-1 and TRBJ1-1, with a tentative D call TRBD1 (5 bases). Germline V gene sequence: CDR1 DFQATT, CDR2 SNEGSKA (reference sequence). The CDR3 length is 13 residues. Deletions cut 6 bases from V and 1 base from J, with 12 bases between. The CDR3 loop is CSAPRGRNTEAFF. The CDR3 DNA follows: TGCAGTGCACCGAGGGGTCGGAACACTGAAGCTTTCTTT.

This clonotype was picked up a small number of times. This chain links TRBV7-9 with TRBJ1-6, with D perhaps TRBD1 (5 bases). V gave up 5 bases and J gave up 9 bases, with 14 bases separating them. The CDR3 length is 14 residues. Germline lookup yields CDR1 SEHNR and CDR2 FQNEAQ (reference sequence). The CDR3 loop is CASSPGSQSSPLHF. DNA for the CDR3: TGTGCCAGCAGCCCAGGGTCCCAAAGTTCACCCCTCCACTTT.

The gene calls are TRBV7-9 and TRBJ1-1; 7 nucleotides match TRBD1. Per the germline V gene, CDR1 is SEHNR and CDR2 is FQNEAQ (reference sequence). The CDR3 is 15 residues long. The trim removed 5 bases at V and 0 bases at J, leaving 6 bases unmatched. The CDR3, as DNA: TGTGCCAGCAGCGCCCCCGGGACAGTGAACACTGAAGCTTTCTTT. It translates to CASSAPGTVNTEAFF.

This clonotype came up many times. The CDR3 here is CASSYLASTDTQYF. The CDR3 DNA reads as TGTGCCAGCAGTTACCTAGCGAGCACAGATACGCAGTATTTT. The chain links TRBV6-5 to TRBJ2-3; TRBD2 is a possible D gene (6 bases). V gave up 2 bases and J gave up 0 bases, with 6 bases separating them. The CDR3 sequence is 14 residues long. Germline V gene data show CDR1 as MNHEY and CDR2 as SVGAGI.

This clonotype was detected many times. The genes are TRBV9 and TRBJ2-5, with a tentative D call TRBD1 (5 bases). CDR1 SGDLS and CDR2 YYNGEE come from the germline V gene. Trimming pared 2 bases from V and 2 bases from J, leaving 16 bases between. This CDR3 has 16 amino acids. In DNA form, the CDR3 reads TGTGCCAGCAGCGTGTATGGGGCGCATGGGCAAGAGACCCAGTACTTC. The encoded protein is CASSVYGAHGQETQYF.

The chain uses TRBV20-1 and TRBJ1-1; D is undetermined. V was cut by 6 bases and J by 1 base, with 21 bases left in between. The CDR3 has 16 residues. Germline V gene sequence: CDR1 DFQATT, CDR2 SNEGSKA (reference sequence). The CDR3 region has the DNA TGCAGTGCCGACCGGCGGCAGCTGGGAGGGAACACTGAAGCTTTCTTT. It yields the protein CSADRRQLGGNTEAFF.

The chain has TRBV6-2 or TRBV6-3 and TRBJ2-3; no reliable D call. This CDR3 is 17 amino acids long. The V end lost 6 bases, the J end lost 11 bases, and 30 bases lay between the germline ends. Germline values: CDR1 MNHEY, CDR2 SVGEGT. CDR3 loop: CASRTQTTFSSPERQYF. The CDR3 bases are TGTGCCAGCAGAACCCAAACGACATTCAGTTCCCCAGAAAGGCAGTATTTT.

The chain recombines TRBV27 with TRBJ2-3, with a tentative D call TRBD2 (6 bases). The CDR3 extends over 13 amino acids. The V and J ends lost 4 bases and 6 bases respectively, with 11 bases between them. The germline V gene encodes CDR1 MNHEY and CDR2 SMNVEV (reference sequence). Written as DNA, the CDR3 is TGTGCCAGCAGTTCTGCGGGGTACGATACGCAGTATTTT. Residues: CASSSAGYDTQYF.